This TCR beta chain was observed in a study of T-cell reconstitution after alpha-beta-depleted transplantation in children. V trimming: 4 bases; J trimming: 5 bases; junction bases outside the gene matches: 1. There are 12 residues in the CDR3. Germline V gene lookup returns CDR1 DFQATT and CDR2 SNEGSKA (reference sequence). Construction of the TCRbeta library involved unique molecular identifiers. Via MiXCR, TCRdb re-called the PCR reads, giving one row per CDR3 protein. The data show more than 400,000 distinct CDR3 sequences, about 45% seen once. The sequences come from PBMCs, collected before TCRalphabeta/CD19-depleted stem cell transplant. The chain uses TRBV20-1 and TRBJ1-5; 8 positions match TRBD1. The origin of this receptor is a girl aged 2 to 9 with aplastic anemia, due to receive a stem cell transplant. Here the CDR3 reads CSAMDRDQPQHF. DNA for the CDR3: TGCAGTGCTATGGACAGGGATCAGCCCCAGCATTTT.